Included here is one TCR beta chain sequence, with context. The antigen is undetermined. This entry belongs to a study of siplizumab effects on memory and regulatory T cells. Notes on the study in general: The naive T cell population seemed more diverse than memory cells and seemed a major contributor to the alloresponse.

Assayed TCR templates numbered some 100,000 for each sample. Sequencing used immunoSEQ multiplex PCR; TCRdb keeps in-frame clones, though not all of them. This table holds roughly 100,000 clones, around 93% found once. This clonotype was obtained from a human donor in good health. Sequencing input: CD4+ T cells sorted from blood.

The CDR3 DNA is TGTGCCAGTTTCAGCGATTACACTGAAGCTTTCTTT. Residues: CASFSDYTEAFF. The chain combines TRBV25-1 with TRBJ1-1; no clear D gene. Germline CDR1 reads MGHDK; CDR2 reads SYGVNS. There are 12 residues in the CDR3. Trimming stripped 9 bases from V and 3 bases from J, with 11 bases between.